This T cell receptor beta chain was profiled in a study of blood T cell repertoires in COVID-19. Study summary: The cDNA or gDNA used as material had been derived from T cells, B-cell-depleted T cells, or PBMCs.

Under the authors' procedure: Nucleated cell number was recorded as an estimate derived from reference gene primer amplification. The assay was immunoSEQ multiplex PCR, and TCRdb's table has in-frame clones only and misses some. V, J and clone size are taken as reported in that table, and D and trimming were inferred from the DNA itself. The sample consists of under 300,000 clones, roughly 90% of them appearing once. Cohorts were assigned according to the clinical history that participants reported. Before being deemed recovered, Cohort 3 donors had two negative PCRs, clearance, or symptom resolution. The sequence derives from a woman aged 40 to 55 who had recovered from COVID-19. The sequenced sample was PBMCs or T cells enriched from blood (not recorded which).

The CDR3 DNA is TGTGCCAGCAGCCACCGGGTCACTGAAGCTTTCTTT. This translates into CASSHRVTEAFF. The J gene is TRBJ1-1, the V gene TRBV11-2; D is ambiguous. Germline CDR1 SGHAT, CDR2 FQNNGV. V was pared by 5 bases and J by 4 bases, with 8 bases between. The CDR3 loop spans 12 amino acids.